Described below is a single TCR beta chain sequence and its context. Antigen specificity is unknown. As every portion of the isolated RNA was reverse transcribed, the sequencing read expressed TCRB transcripts. TCRdb's table, derived via immunoSEQ multiplex PCR, lists solely in-frame clones and lacks some. The table lists 120,000 to 150,000 clones, about an eighth of them singletons. The sample belongs to a study of beta chain features in type 1 diabetes. Study-wide results and limits: Researchers report that Type 1 diabetes patients had moderately but significantly shorter TCRB CDR3s across all four CD4+ subsets.

The clonotype was recovered from a man younger than 35 with type 1 diabetes. Sequencing was carried out using central memory CD4+ T cells from blood.

CDR3: CASSTSRADNEQFF. In nucleotides, the CDR3 is TGTGCCAGTAGTACCTCAAGGGCGGACAATGAGCAGTTCTTC. The chain combines TRBV19 with TRBJ2-1; D remains ambiguous. Trimming pared 4 bases from V and 5 bases from J, leaving 12 bases between. CDR1 LNHDA and CDR2 SQIVND come from the germline V gene (reference sequence). CDR3 length: 14 amino acids.